Listed below are T cell receptor beta chains from one sample, sequenced in a study of Ad26.COV2.S vaccination and SARS-CoV-2 variants. Using immunoSEQ multiplex PCR, the repertoire was profiled, and TCRdb retains in-frame clones only, with some absent. The table includes around 320,000 clones, 70% to 90% detected once. This specimen was peripheral blood, taken in a trial of Ad26.COV2.S vaccine versus placebo. These receptors were collected from a person aged 18 to 59 who received the Ad26.COV2.S COVID-19 vaccine or a placebo. The CDR3 runs from the conserved cysteine through the conserved F or W. The D gene is left open where the match is weak. Some rows have no size entry. The others give once, few or many, or a class for an expanded clone.

J gene: TRBJ2-7; V gene: TRBV18; CDR3 length: 14; D gene: .; clone size: few; CDR3 protein: CASSPLAADYEQYF; CDR3 DNA: TGTGCCAGCTCACCATTGGCGGCAGACTACGAGCAGTACTTC
J gene: TRBJ1-6; V gene: TRBV6-5; CDR3 length: 15; D gene: .; clone size: .; CDR3 protein: CASTERGQGGSPLHF; CDR3 DNA: TGTGCCAGCACAGAAAGAGGGCAGGGAGGTTCACCCCTCCACTTT
J gene: TRBJ1-5; V gene: TRBV4-1; CDR3 length: 18; D gene: .; clone size: .; CDR3 protein: CASSQFFPMGGSNQPQHF; CDR3 DNA: TGCGCCAGCAGCCAATTTTTCCCGATGGGGGGTAGCAATCAGCCCCAGCATTTT
J gene: TRBJ1-1; V gene: TRBV2; CDR3 length: 18; D gene: .; clone size: .; CDR3 protein: CASSISLSKGRSDPQAFF; CDR3 DNA: TGTGCCAGCAGTATAAGTCTTTCAAAGGGGAGGTCGGACCCGCAAGCTTTCTTT
J gene: TRBJ2-5; V gene: TRBV6-5; CDR3 length: 14; D gene: .; clone size: .; CDR3 protein: CASSYSRGKETQYF; CDR3 DNA: TGTGCCAGCAGTTACTCGAGAGGGAAAGAGACCCAGTACTTC
J gene: TRBJ2-4; V gene: TRBV19; CDR3 length: 15; D gene: .; clone size: .; CDR3 protein: CASSTSINPENIQYF; CDR3 DNA: TGTGCCAGTAGTACAAGTATTAACCCCGAGAACATTCAGTACTTC
J gene: TRBJ2-7; V gene: TRBV11-2; CDR3 length: 14; D gene: .; clone size: .; CDR3 protein: CASSYPFKRYEQYF; CDR3 DNA: TGTGCCAGCAGCTACCCCTTTAAGCGCTACGAGCAGTACTTC
J gene: TRBJ2-5; V gene: TRBV11-2; CDR3 length: 17; D gene: TRBD2; clone size: few; CDR3 protein: CASSPWRGLAGAETQYF; CDR3 DNA: TGTGCCAGCAGCCCCTGGCGTGGACTAGCGGGGGCGGAGACCCAGTACTTC
J gene: TRBJ2-5; V gene: TRBV12-5; CDR3 length: 15; D gene: .; clone size: .; CDR3 protein: CASGFGPTKVETQYF; CDR3 DNA: TGTGCTAGTGGTTTTGGGCCAACTAAGGTAGAGACCCAGTACTTC
J gene: TRBJ1-5; V gene: TRBV19; CDR3 length: 15; D gene: TRBD1; clone size: .; CDR3 protein: CASSIAPGGVQPQHF; CDR3 DNA: TGTGCCAGTAGTATAGCCCCAGGGGGTGTCCAGCCCCAGCATTTT
J gene: TRBJ1-2; V gene: TRBV29-1; CDR3 length: 12; D gene: .; clone size: .; CDR3 protein: CSVERQAYGYTF; CDR3 DNA: TGCAGCGTTGAACGACAGGCCTATGGCTACACCTTC
J gene: TRBJ1-5; V gene: TRBV4-1; CDR3 length: 15; D gene: .; clone size: .; CDR3 protein: CASSPWAYSNQPQHF; CDR3 DNA: TGCGCCAGCAGCCCCTGGGCCTATAGCAATCAGCCCCAGCATTTT
J gene: TRBJ1-4; V gene: TRBV5-6; CDR3 length: 16; D gene: .; clone size: .; CDR3 protein: CASSARRSGFGEKLFF; CDR3 DNA: TGTGCCAGCAGCGCCCGACGGTCCGGGTTCGGTGAAAAACTGTTTTTT
J gene: TRBJ1-2; V gene: TRBV21-1; CDR3 length: 15; D gene: .; clone size: .; CDR3 protein: CASSKSRGINGGYTF; CDR3 DNA: TGTGCCAGCAGCAAATCTAGGGGGATCAATGGTGGCTACACCTTC
J gene: TRBJ1-5; V gene: TRBV3-1/TRBV3-2; CDR3 length: 15; D gene: TRBD1; clone size: .; CDR3 protein: CASSPRQGPNQPQHF; CDR3 DNA: TGTGCCAGCAGCCCCCGACAGGGCCCAAATCAGCCCCAGCATTTT
J gene: TRBJ1-2; V gene: TRBV4-1; CDR3 length: 15; D gene: .; clone size: .; CDR3 protein: CASSQTTAKGYGYTF; CDR3 DNA: TGCGCCAGCAGCCAAACGACCGCTAAGGGGTATGGCTACACCTTC
J gene: TRBJ2-5; V gene: TRBV5-1; CDR3 length: 13; D gene: .; clone size: .; CDR3 protein: CASSLGGGETQYF; CDR3 DNA: TGCGCCAGCAGCTTGGGTGGGGGTGAGACCCAGTACTTC
J gene: TRBJ2-1; V gene: TRBV5-1; CDR3 length: 16; D gene: .; clone size: once; CDR3 protein: CASSLGSKSSYNEQFF; CDR3 DNA: TGCGCCAGCAGCTTGGGCAGTAAGAGCTCCTACAATGAGCAGTTCTTC
J gene: TRBJ1-1; V gene: TRBV7-8; CDR3 length: 17; D gene: .; clone size: .; CDR3 protein: CASSFLGGRGGNTEAFF; CDR3 DNA: TGTGCCAGCAGCTTCCTGGGGGGCAGGGGAGGGAACACTGAAGCTTTCTTT
J gene: TRBJ2-2; V gene: TRBV9; CDR3 length: 17; D gene: .; clone size: .; CDR3 protein: CASSSGLSAANTGELFF; CDR3 DNA: TGTGCCAGCAGCTCGGGACTCAGCGCCGCGAACACCGGGGAGCTGTTTTTT
J gene: TRBJ2-2; V gene: TRBV7-2; CDR3 length: 15; D gene: TRBD1; clone size: .; CDR3 protein: CASSLVGDRGGELFF; CDR3 DNA: TGTGCCAGCAGCTTAGTCGGGGACAGAGGCGGGGAGCTGTTTTTT
J gene: TRBJ1-1; V gene: TRBV19; CDR3 length: 15; D gene: .; clone size: .; CDR3 protein: CASSIEGQGSTEAFF; CDR3 DNA: TGTGCCAGTAGTATAGAGGGGCAGGGAAGCACTGAAGCTTTCTTT
J gene: TRBJ2-5; V gene: TRBV12-3/TRBV12-4; CDR3 length: 12; D gene: .; clone size: .; CDR3 protein: CASSLRGETQYF; CDR3 DNA: TGTGCCAGCAGTTTAAGGGGAGAGACCCAGTACTTC
J gene: TRBJ1-1; V gene: TRBV7-9; CDR3 length: 16; D gene: TRBD1; clone size: .; CDR3 protein: CASSLDRGGWNTEAFF; CDR3 DNA: TGTGCCAGCAGCTTAGACAGGGGGGGATGGAACACTGAAGCTTTCTTT
J gene: TRBJ2-2; V gene: TRBV5-1; CDR3 length: 14; D gene: .; clone size: few; CDR3 protein: CASSLSQNTGELFF; CDR3 DNA: TGCGCCAGCAGCTTGAGCCAGAACACCGGGGAGCTGTTTTTT
J gene: TRBJ1-2; V gene: TRBV4-3; CDR3 length: 15; D gene: TRBD1; clone size: .; CDR3 protein: CASSHLTGGHYGYTF; CDR3 DNA: TGCGCCAGCAGCCACCTCACAGGGGGCCACTATGGCTACACCTTC
J gene: TRBJ1-2; V gene: TRBV19; CDR3 length: 15; D gene: .; clone size: .; CDR3 protein: CASSIGPTGYYGYTF; CDR3 DNA: TGTGCCAGTAGTATAGGCCCGACAGGATACTATGGCTACACCTTC
J gene: TRBJ2-7; V gene: TRBV9; CDR3 length: 15; D gene: TRBD2; clone size: .; CDR3 protein: CASDDETSRQHEQYF; CDR3 DNA: TGTGCCAGCGACGACGAGACTAGCCGCCAGCACGAGCAGTACTTC
J gene: TRBJ2-5; V gene: TRBV11-3; CDR3 length: 14; D gene: .; clone size: .; CDR3 protein: CASSLQGGVETQYF; CDR3 DNA: TGTGCCAGCAGCTTGCAGGGAGGAGTGGAGACCCAGTACTTC
J gene: TRBJ2-7; V gene: TRBV5-1; CDR3 length: 13; D gene: .; clone size: .; CDR3 protein: CASRDVNNYEQYF; CDR3 DNA: TGCGCCAGCCGGGACGTTAATAACTACGAGCAGTACTTC
J gene: TRBJ1-5; V gene: TRBV7-2; CDR3 length: 16; D gene: .; clone size: .; CDR3 protein: CASSLKQSGPNQPQHF; CDR3 DNA: TGTGCCAGCAGCTTAAAACAGTCCGGCCCCAATCAGCCCCAGCATTTT
J gene: TRBJ2-3; V gene: TRBV5-1; CDR3 length: 15; D gene: .; clone size: .; CDR3 protein: CASSPRDHSTDTQYF; CDR3 DNA: TGCGCCAGCAGCCCCCGGGACCACAGCACAGATACGCAGTATTTT
J gene: TRBJ1-3; V gene: TRBV3-1/TRBV3-2; CDR3 length: 15; D gene: .; clone size: .; CDR3 protein: CASTNLGGAGNTIYF; CDR3 DNA: TGTGCCAGCACCAACCTGGGAGGCGCTGGAAACACCATATATTTT
J gene: TRBJ2-1; V gene: TRBV5-1; CDR3 length: 16; D gene: TRBD2; clone size: .; CDR3 protein: CASSFYRGGLYNEQFF; CDR3 DNA: TGCGCCAGCAGCTTTTACCGGGGGGGTCTCTACAATGAGCAGTTCTTC
J gene: TRBJ1-1; V gene: TRBV3-1/TRBV3-2; CDR3 length: 15; D gene: .; clone size: .; CDR3 protein: CASSPEQMPNTEAFF; CDR3 DNA: TGTGCCAGCAGCCCCGAACAGATGCCGAACACTGAAGCTTTCTTT
J gene: TRBJ2-7; V gene: TRBV9; CDR3 length: 14; D gene: TRBD1; clone size: .; CDR3 protein: CASSEGTEDYEQYF; CDR3 DNA: TGTGCCAGCAGCGAGGGGACAGAAGATTACGAGCAGTACTTC
J gene: TRBJ2-3; V gene: TRBV7-2; CDR3 length: 16; D gene: .; clone size: .; CDR3 protein: CASSLVRGLGGQTQYF; CDR3 DNA: TGTGCCAGCAGCTTAGTCCGAGGTTTGGGGGGCCAGACGCAGTATTTT
J gene: TRBJ2-2; V gene: TRBV7-9; CDR3 length: 15; D gene: .; clone size: .; CDR3 protein: CASSLLRGNTGELFF; CDR3 DNA: TGTGCCAGCAGCTTATTGCGGGGGAACACCGGGGAGCTGTTTTTT
J gene: TRBJ1-3; V gene: TRBV19; CDR3 length: 16; D gene: .; clone size: few; CDR3 protein: CASSMIIGSSGNTIYF; CDR3 DNA: TGTGCCAGTAGTATGATTATCGGGAGCTCTGGAAACACCATATATTTT
J gene: TRBJ2-2; V gene: TRBV11-3; CDR3 length: 13; D gene: .; clone size: .; CDR3 protein: CASSFNSAGELFF; CDR3 DNA: TGTGCCAGCAGCTTCAATTCGGCCGGGGAGCTGTTTTTT
J gene: TRBJ2-2; V gene: TRBV4-3; CDR3 length: 14; D gene: TRBD2; clone size: few; CDR3 protein: CASSQDQRGGELFF; CDR3 DNA: TGCGCCAGCAGCCAAGATCAGCGGGGCGGGGAGCTGTTTTTT
J gene: TRBJ2-7; V gene: TRBV9; CDR3 length: 15; D gene: .; clone size: .; CDR3 protein: CASSVGGIFGNEQYF; CDR3 DNA: TGTGCCAGCAGCGTAGGAGGGATTTTTGGGAACGAGCAGTACTTC
J gene: TRBJ1-2; V gene: TRBV6-5; CDR3 length: 15; D gene: .; clone size: .; CDR3 protein: CASSTPGTPVGGYTF; CDR3 DNA: TGTGCCAGCAGTACTCCCGGGACTCCCGTCGGGGGCTACACCTTC
J gene: TRBJ2-1; V gene: TRBV7-2; CDR3 length: 17; D gene: .; clone size: .; CDR3 protein: CASSLALGARGYNEQFF; CDR3 DNA: TGTGCCAGCAGCTTAGCGCTAGGGGCGAGAGGCTACAATGAGCAGTTCTTC
J gene: TRBJ1-2; V gene: TRBV5-6; CDR3 length: 13; D gene: TRBD1; clone size: .; CDR3 protein: CASSKGQGSGYTF; CDR3 DNA: TGTGCCAGCAGCAAGGGACAGGGGTCGGGCTACACCTTC
J gene: TRBJ2-5; V gene: TRBV11-1; CDR3 length: 14; D gene: TRBD2; clone size: .; CDR3 protein: CASSLRGGRETQYF; CDR3 DNA: TGTGCCAGCAGCTTACGGGGGGGACGAGAGACCCAGTACTTC
J gene: TRBJ1-2; V gene: TRBV24-1; CDR3 length: 14; D gene: TRBD1; clone size: .; CDR3 protein: CATSQGQGIYGYTF; CDR3 DNA: TGTGCCACCAGTCAAGGACAGGGGATCTATGGCTACACCTTC
J gene: TRBJ1-2; V gene: TRBV5-4; CDR3 length: 16; D gene: .; clone size: .; CDR3 protein: CASSMGGRPGDYGYTF; CDR3 DNA: TGTGCCAGCAGCATGGGAGGCCGGCCGGGTGACTATGGCTACACCTTC
J gene: TRBJ2-5; V gene: TRBV18; CDR3 length: 13; D gene: .; clone size: .; CDR3 protein: CASSPAFQETQYF; CDR3 DNA: TGTGCCAGCTCACCGGCTTTCCAAGAGACCCAGTACTTC
J gene: TRBJ1-1; V gene: TRBV13; CDR3 length: 13; D gene: .; clone size: .; CDR3 protein: CASSLEGRTEAFF; CDR3 DNA: TGTGCCAGCAGCTTAGAAGGCCGCACTGAAGCTTTCTTT
J gene: TRBJ2-2; V gene: TRBV7-8; CDR3 length: 16; D gene: TRBD2; clone size: once; CDR3 protein: CASSHREVARTGELFF; CDR3 DNA: TGTGCCAGCAGCCACCGGGAGGTAGCCCGCACCGGGGAGCTGTTTTTT
J gene: TRBJ1-6; V gene: TRBV6-5; CDR3 length: 14; D gene: .; clone size: .; CDR3 protein: CASSYSGAHSPLHF; CDR3 DNA: TGTGCCAGCAGTTACTCGGGGGCACATTCACCCCTCCACTTT
J gene: TRBJ1-6; V gene: TRBV30; CDR3 length: 15; D gene: TRBD1; clone size: .; CDR3 protein: CAWSLPGQGSSPLHF; CDR3 DNA: TGTGCCTGGAGTCTCCCCGGACAGGGTAGTTCACCCCTCCACTTT
J gene: TRBJ1-6; V gene: TRBV14; CDR3 length: 15; D gene: .; clone size: .; CDR3 protein: CASSQLGREDSPLHF; CDR3 DNA: TGTGCCAGCAGCCAGCTCGGCAGGGAGGATTCACCCCTCCACTTT
J gene: TRBJ1-2; V gene: TRBV24-1; CDR3 length: 13; D gene: .; clone size: .; CDR3 protein: CATIGQGYYGYTF; CDR3 DNA: TGTGCCACAATAGGGCAGGGATACTATGGCTACACCTTC
J gene: TRBJ1-2; V gene: TRBV7-2; CDR3 length: 16; D gene: .; clone size: .; CDR3 protein: CASSLDFGPRGDGYTF; CDR3 DNA: TGTGCCAGCAGCTTAGACTTTGGGCCACGGGGGGATGGCTACACCTTC
J gene: TRBJ2-7; V gene: TRBV6-2/TRBV6-3; CDR3 length: 16; D gene: .; clone size: .; CDR3 protein: CASSYSRGSPDYEQYF; CDR3 DNA: TGTGCCAGCAGTTACTCACGGGGCAGCCCGGACTACGAGCAGTACTTC